The 25 T cell receptor beta chains reported below all come from one sample, sequenced in a study of identical twins. MiXCR, applied by TCRdb to the 5' RACE reads, yields one record per CDR3 protein. The sample yields about 1.7 million distinct CDR3 sequences, around a third seen once. Sequencing was performed on cord blood. All receptors come from a newborn girl in good health.

Concerning this clonotype: One base away lies a much larger clone, so this may be a sequencing read error. This chain links TRBV29-1 with TRBJ2-5; D not certain. This CDR3 has 15 amino acids. Germline V gene sequence: CDR1 SQVTM, CDR2 ANQGSEA. CDR3 bases: TGCAGCGTTGAAGATCTTTATGAGTCCCTCCAGACCCATTACTTC. The encoded protein is CSVEDLYESLQTHYF.

This rearrangement joins TRBV12-3 or TRBV12-4 to TRBJ2-2; D unclear. The CDR3 has 14 residues. Trimming took off 11 bases at V and 0 bases at J, with 13 bases between the two ends. The CDR3 region has the DNA TGTGCCCGGCCAATGGCGTCGAACACCGGGGAGCTGTTTTTT. Its translation is CARPMASNTGELFF.

The gene calls are TRBV3-1 and TRBJ2-1; D call uncertain. This CDR3 is built from 16 residues. Deletions cut 3 bases from V and 3 bases from J, with 15 bases between. The germline gives CDR1 LGHDT, CDR2 YNNKEL (reference sequence). The CDR3 nucleotides read TGTGCCAGCAGCCATGACCGGCAGCACCTCTACAATGAGCAGTTCTTC. Translated, it gives CASSHDRQHLYNEQFF.

The sample holds a few counts of this clonotype. The rearrangement links TRBV10-3 to TRBJ2-4; D remains unclear. The DNA end is more similar to TRBJ2-5, so the J call may be wrong. CDR3 length: 14 residues. The V gene's germline CDR1 is ENHRY and CDR2 SYGVKD. Here the CDR3 DNA reads TGTGCCATCAGTTCTTTGGGCTCACAAGAGACCCAGTACTTC. Translation gives CAISSLGSQETQYF.

The J gene is TRBJ1-2, the V gene TRBV19; no definite D call. This CDR3 region has 13 residues. Germline V gene data show CDR1 as LNHDA and CDR2 as SQIVND (reference sequence). V was pared by 0 bases and J by 4 bases, with 6 bases between. The CDR3 coding sequence is TGTGCCAGTAGTATAGAAGGCTTCTATGGCTACACCTTC. Its translation is CASSIEGFYGYTF.

The chain recombines TRBV12-3 or TRBV12-4 with TRBJ2-1; possible D gene TRBD2, 5 bases. Trimming took 6 bases from V and 9 from J, leaving 9 bases between them. The CDR3 runs 11 residues. The CDR3 is CASRTGSEQFF. The CDR3 DNA follows: TGTGCCAGCAGGACGGGGAGTGAGCAGTTCTTC.

This clonotype appeared once. This sequence joins TRBV7-2 and TRBJ2-1; 7 nucleotides line up with TRBD1. Trimming at V came to 1 base and at J to 7 bases, leaving 7 bases not matched to a gene. CDR1 SGHTA and CDR2 FQGNSA come from the germline V gene. The CDR3 sequence is 15 residues long. CDR3 DNA: TGTGCCAGCAGCTTAGTTCGACAGGGCGGGAATGAGCAGTTCTTC. It is translated as CASSLVRQGGNEQFF.

This clonotype was detected ten times or more. The chain joins TRBV6-2 or TRBV6-3 to TRBJ2-7, with unresolved D. This CDR3 contains 11 residues. In germline, CDR1 is MNHEY, CDR2 SVGEGT. V was trimmed by 6 bases and J by 3 bases, leaving 6 bases between them. This CDR3 reads CASSRHYEQYF. The CDR3 DNA reads TGTGCCAGCAGCCGACACTACGAGCAGTACTTC.

The chain joins TRBV6-1 to TRBJ1-1; D is ambiguous. CDR1 MNHNS and CDR2 SASEGT come from the germline V gene. Trimming cost V 5 bases and J 11 bases, with 12 bases left between them. This CDR3 region has 11 residues. DNA for the CDR3: TGTGCCAGCAGTATGAGGGTGAGGGCTTTCTTT. This codes for CASSMRVRAFF.

This clonotype was seen more than once but under ten times. This chain uses TRBV12-3 or TRBV12-4 with TRBJ2-2; D is perhaps TRBD2 (6 bases). This CDR3 spans 11 amino acids. Trimming took off 9 bases at V and 6 bases at J, with 8 bases between the two ends. This chain's CDR3 is CASWEAGELFF. CDR3 coding DNA: TGTGCCAGTTGGGAGGCCGGGGAGCTGTTTTTT.

The chain has TRBV2 and TRBJ2-7; D perhaps matches TRBD1 (6 bases). V shed 4 bases and J shed 1 base, with 11 bases lying between them. Germline lookup yields CDR1 SNHLY and CDR2 FYNNEI. The CDR3 is made up of 14 amino acids. The CDR3 sequence: CASSGSTGSYEQYF. CDR3 nucleotide sequence: TGTGCCAGCAGTGGGTCGACAGGATCCTACGAGCAGTACTTC.

The rearrangement links TRBV28 to TRBJ2-2, with 9 bases that match TRBD1. Germline CDR1 reads MDHEN; CDR2 reads SYDVKM. CDR3 length: 18 amino acids. Trimming took 4 bases from V and 3 from J; bases not matched to a gene: 12. In DNA, the CDR3 is TGTGCCAGCAGTTCAACTAGGACAGGGGAAAAGGACACCGGGGAGCTGTTTTTT. Amino acids: CASSSTRTGEKDTGELFF.

Turning to this clonotype: It may be a read error: a sequence one base away is much more abundant. The V gene is TRBV29-1, the J gene TRBJ2-5, with TRBD1 matching 7 bases. In germline, CDR1 is SQVTM, CDR2 ANQGSEA. The CDR3 contains 12 residues. V lost 4 bases to trimming and J lost 11 bases; unmatched junction nucleotides: 10. CDR3 nucleotides: TGCAGCGTTGCCGAACAGGGGCTGGAGCAGTACTTC. It specifies CSVAEQGLEQYF.

J is TRBJ2-5 and V is TRBV7-9, with TRBD2 matching 11 bases. V lost 6 bases and J lost 5; bases outside the gene matches: 5. This CDR3 has 14 residues. Germline values: CDR1 SEHNR, CDR2 FQNEAQ (reference sequence). CDR3 in amino acids: CASSISSGRETQYF. The CDR3 DNA is TGTGCCAGCAGTATTTCTAGCGGGAGGGAGACCCAGTACTTC.

This chain joins TRBV20-1 and TRBJ2-7; tentative D call: TRBD2 (5 bases). The CDR3 contains 16 residues. Trimming removed 7 bases from V and 7 bases from J, with 29 bases in between. In germline, CDR1 is DFQATT, CDR2 SNEGSKA (reference sequence). The CDR3: CSVPPRVASSYNEQYF. The CDR3 coding sequence is TGCAGTGTGCCCCCGAGGGTAGCGAGCTCCTACAATGAGCAGTACTTC.

In this sample, this clonotype turned up a few times. The CDR3 nucleotides are TGTGCCAGCAGACCATGGGAGAACACTGAAGCTTTCTTT. As protein: CASRPWENTEAFF. The V gene is TRBV27, the J gene TRBJ1-1; no definite D call. Germline-derived CDR1 and CDR2 are MNHEY and SMNVEV (reference sequence). The V and J ends lost 6 bases and 1 base respectively, with 9 bases between them. The CDR3 has 13 residues.

CDR3: CSALYRGKNTEAFF. CDR3 bases: TGCAGCGCCTTATACAGGGGAAAGAACACTGAAGCTTTCTTT. The chain uses TRBV29-1 and TRBJ1-1, with 7 bases that match TRBD1. Trimming cost V 7 bases and J 1 base; bases outside gene matches: 9. Germline values: CDR1 SQVTM, CDR2 ANQGSEA. This CDR3 comprises 14 residues.

This clonotype was detected only a few times. The rearrangement uses TRBV4-2 and TRBJ2-1; 8 bases map to TRBD2. The CDR3 consists of 17 residues. The germline gives CDR1 LGHNA, CDR2 YNFKEQ. The V and J ends lost 2 bases and 2 bases, in that order; junction bases with no gene match: 8. CDR3: CASSQPPLAGPYNEQFF. The DNA of the CDR3 is TGTGCCAGCAGCCAACCTCCCCTAGCGGGCCCCTACAATGAGCAGTTCTTC.

The J gene is TRBJ2-5, the V gene TRBV24-1, with a weak D call TRBD2 (6 bases). CDR3 size: 14 residues. V dropped 3 bases and J dropped 4 bases, with 11 bases sitting between them. Germline V gives CDR1 KGHDR, CDR2 SFDVKD. The CDR3 sequence is CATSDPSGGETQYF. As DNA, the CDR3 is TGTGCCACCAGTGATCCGTCCGGGGGAGAGACCCAGTACTTC.

The sample holds many counts of this clonotype. This chain links TRBV29-1 with TRBJ1-2, with D hard to call. The germline V and J ends were trimmed by 0 bases and 2 bases, with 7 bases remaining between them. The CDR3 covers 13 residues. Germline V gene sequence: CDR1 SQVTM, CDR2 ANQGSEA. Written as DNA, the CDR3 is TGCAGCGTTGAAGACGGGCAAAACTATGGCTACACCTTC. It encodes CSVEDGQNYGYTF.

The chain joins TRBV19 to TRBJ1-1; D gene uncertain. Germline V CDR1 and CDR2: LNHDA, SQIVND (reference sequence). V lost 3 bases and J 5 bases, leaving 13 bases between the germline ends. This CDR3 contains 14 residues. In DNA form, the CDR3 reads TGTGCCAGTAGTATCGGGGAATCTGGGACTGAAGCTTTCTTT. This encodes CASSIGESGTEAFF.

The chain couples TRBV28 to TRBJ1-1; no firm D call. The CDR3 runs 13 residues. Trimming cost V 3 bases and J 0 bases, with 5 bases left between them. Germline V gene lookup returns CDR1 MDHEN and CDR2 SYDVKM. CDR3 nucleotides: TGTGCCAGCAGTTTCAAGCTGAACACTGAAGCTTTCTTT. Translating it yields CASSFKLNTEAFF. The whole variable domain, remainder taken from reference TRBV28 and TRBJ1-1, is DVKVTQSSRYLVKRTGEKVFLECVQDMDHENMFWYRQDPGLGLRLIYFSYDVKMKEKGDIPEGYSVSREKKERFSLILESASTNQTSMYLCASSFKLNTEAFFGQGTRLTVV.

This rearrangement joins TRBV20-1 to TRBJ2-4; D is ambiguous. CDR3 size: 13 residues. V was cut by 6 bases and J by 3 bases, with 12 bases left in between. In germline, CDR1 is DFQATT, CDR2 SNEGSKA (reference sequence). The CDR3 DNA reads as TGCAGTGCCCAACCACACGTCAAAAACATTCAGTACTTC. Protein: CSAQPHVKNIQYF.

The V call is TRBV2, the J call TRBJ1-5, with 7 bases that match TRBD1. This CDR3 comprises 15 residues. V lost 5 bases and J lost 4; bases outside the gene matches: 8. Germline values: CDR1 SNHLY, CDR2 FYNNEI. CDR3: CASSPGDSENQPQHF. The CDR3 DNA is TGTGCCAGCAGTCCAGGGGACAGTGAGAATCAGCCCCAGCATTTT.

This clonotype was counted between two and nine times. This chain connects TRBV12-3 or TRBV12-4 to TRBJ1-2; 7 bases line up with TRBD1. The CDR3 spans 15 residues. V trimming: 3 bases; J trimming: 0 bases; junction bases outside the gene matches: 4. CDR3 sequence reads: CASSFHRGSNYGYTF. The CDR3 coding sequence is TGTGCCAGCAGTTTCCACAGGGGCTCTAACTATGGCTACACCTTC.